Many counts were recorded for the clone carrying this TCR beta chain. The sample originates from a study of beta chain features in type 1 diabetes. Every bit of the isolated RNA underwent reverse transcription, so sequencing read expressed TCRB transcripts. Each sample of naive, central memory or regulatory T cells had, on average, around 4 million reads. Measured with immunoSEQ multiplex PCR; TCRdb has only the in-frame clones, and not every one. The data contain roughly 500,000 clones, approximately 30% of them singletons. This CDR3 has 15 residues. V was cut by 3 bases and J by 4 bases, with 16 bases left in between.

V and J are TRBV23-1 and TRBJ2-7, with D possibly TRBD1 on 5 matching bases. TRBV23-1 is marked as an open reading frame, function uncertain. Source material: naive CD4+ T cells from blood. The TCR sequence derives from a man aged 18 to 29 in good health. CDR3 coding DNA: TGCGCCAGCAGTCACAGGGAACAGGCATTGTACGAGCAGTACTTC. Its translation: CASSHREQALYEQYF.